The following is a TCR beta chain sequence with its context. This specimen comes from a study of spatial heterogeneity in lung cancer. The overall study: Beta-chain sequences consistently outnumbered alpha-chain sequences in detection. Across the raw uncorrected reads, a unique TCR and UMI combination was observed, on average, more than ten times.

V lost 0 bases, J lost 0 bases, and 7 bases stayed unmatched. This CDR3 has 18 residues. CDR1 and CDR2 from the germline V gene are SGHNT and YYREEE (reference sequence). The time point here: sample taken at primary tumor resection. Whole RNA obtained from tumor, nontumor lung or frozen PBMC underwent sequencing without sorting. The cohort: about 79 early-stage, untreated non-small cell lung cancer patients. Every cDNA TCR molecule received its own unique molecular identifier. TCRdb ran MiXCR on the 5' RACE reads and lists one entry per CDR3 protein. The sample contains tens of thousands of distinct CDR3 sequences, roughly 12% of which appear only once.

This clonotype originated in a male donor with early-stage non-small cell lung cancer. Here the sequenced sample was PBMCs, taken at surgery. This rearrangement joins TRBV5-4 to TRBJ2-3, with 10 bases aligning to TRBD2. In nucleotides, the CDR3 is TGTGCCAGCAGCTTGGACATCTGGACTAGCGGAAGCACAGATACGCAGTATTTT. This sequence encodes CASSLDIWTSGSTDTQYF.